This entry is about one T cell receptor (beta chain). Its antigen remains unidentified. Per germline, CDR1 SGHRS and CDR2 YFSETQ. This CDR3 is 13 amino acids long. Between the trimmed V and J ends, which lost 0 bases and 6 bases, there was a span of 7 bases. The sample comes from a study of CD8+CD57+ T cells in acquired aplastic anemia. Study in general: Mean yield of DNA from sorted CD4+ and CD8+ cells was roughly 3.1 ug. Study-level results: Both patients and controls carried the same twenty-nine CD8+ CDR3 sequences.

Those patients picked for sequencing had displayed CD8+CD57+ cell expansion on flow cytometry. Therapy had not been given to patients before blood sampling. Investigators profiled TCR beta VDJ and CDR3 from genomic DNA template. TCRdb reanalysed the reads using MiXCR and keeps one entry per CDR3 protein. The table has hundreds of thousands of distinct CDR3 sequences, 50% to 65% seen once. V gene TRBV5-1 combines with J gene TRBJ2-1; D is unclear. The sample was sorted CD4+, CD8+, or CD8+CD57+ T cells (not recorded which) from PBMCs. The TCR comes from a human donor with aplastic anemia. In nucleotides, the CDR3 is TGCGCCAGCAGCTTGGTGCCGCCCAATGAGCAGTTCTTC. It codes for CASSLVPPNEQFF. The full variable domain, its missing parts supplied by reference TRBV5-1 and TRBJ2-1, is KAGVTQTPRYLIKTRGQQVTLSCSPISGHRSVSWYQQTPGQGLQFLFEYFSETQRNKGNFPGRFSGRQFSNSRSEMNVSTLELGDSALYLCASSLVPPNEQFFGPGTRLTVL.